This TCR beta chain originates from a study of T cells in Graves' hyperthyroidism and ophthalmopathy. Amplified TCR beta CDR3 regions derived from RNA transcripts. First-round RT-PCR targeting the TCR CDR3 was performed with the HTBI primer set. TCRdb processed the multiplex PCR reads anew with MiXCR; each CDR3 protein has one entry. The sample contains about 520,000 distinct CDR3 sequences, less than 25% of which appear only once. This receptor was identified in a woman in her twenties or thirties with Graves' ophthalmopathy. Sequences were obtained from blood.

The CDR3 DNA is TGTGCCAGCACCAAAGGGACAGCTATTAGGGCTTTCTTT. It yields the protein CASTKGTAIRAFF. The chain uses TRBV28 and TRBJ1-1, with TRBD1 matching over 7 bases. CDR3 length: 13 amino acids. The V segment lost 7 bases and the J segment 11 bases; nucleotides outside the gene matches: 13. CDR1 MDHEN and CDR2 SYDVKM come from the germline V gene.